The clone carrying this T cell receptor (beta chain) was observed a handful of times. As yet, its antigen is unknown. The record originates from a study of cytomegalovirus exposure and HLA in healthy donors. Overall study: The 95 to 150 validation repertoires used a platform that matched the one used for the approximately 610 first-cohort repertoires, as a later analysis reported. Study outcomes and limitations: In vitro assays verified that a few CMV-associated chains recognized CMV antigens specifically. Subsequent analysis found a tendency for first-cohort TCR clusters to co-occur within the 90 to 150 validation repertoires.

The assay was immunoSEQ multiplex PCR, and TCRdb's table has in-frame clones only and misses some. Here the sample spans roughly 300,000 clones, approximately 90% being singletons. The CDR3 spans 14 residues. The germline V gene encodes CDR1 LGHNA and CDR2 YNFKEQ. Between the trimmed V and J ends, which lost 2 bases and 1 base, there was a span of 9 bases. The TCR originated in a woman younger than 45 in good health and CMV-seropositive. Sequenced: PBMCs. This rearrangement joins TRBV4-2 to TRBJ2-7, with D perhaps assigned TRBD1 or TRBD2 (5 bases each). The CDR3 DNA follows: TGTGCCAGCAGCCAACGGGACGGATCCTACGAGCAGTACTTC. Protein: CASSQRDGSYEQYF.